This T cell receptor (beta chain) comes out of a study of blood T cell repertoires in COVID-19. Study overall: Samples taken during acute and convalescent COVID-19 were collected in the United States, Italy and Spain. T cells, B-cell-depleted T cells, or PBMCs provided the cDNA or gDNA that served as material.

Trimming removed 6 bases from V and 3 bases from J, with 9 bases in between. The CDR3 has 13 residues. Germline V gene lookup returns CDR1 KGHSH and CDR2 LQKENI. Original data processing: Estimation of nucleated cell counts was performed using reference gene primer amplification. Libraries were prepared by immunoSEQ multiplex PCR; TCRdb keeps only in-frame clonotypes and omits some of them. V and J calls and clone size are copied from that table; D and trimming were computed from the DNA. Of around 72,000 clones listed, about four fifths are singletons. The receptor was isolated from a woman in her 70s with acute or convalescent COVID-19. What was sequenced was peripheral blood. V is TRBV18 and J is TRBJ1-5; D gene unclear. CDR3 sequence reads: CASSLEINQPQHF. The CDR3 DNA sequence: TGTGCCAGCTCCTTGGAGATCAATCAGCCCCAGCATTTT.